Reported below is one TCR beta chain. Other DNA sequences within the sample encode an identical CDR3. The data derive from a study of T cell changes during pregnancy in multiple sclerosis. Generated by immunoSEQ multiplex PCR, the TCRdb table keeps only in-frame clones and is missing some. Of roughly 46,000 clones listed, roughly 80% are singletons. Germline lookup yields CDR1 SGHTA and CDR2 FQGNSA. V lost 3 bases and J 0 bases, leaving 3 bases between the germline ends. The CDR3 has 13 amino acids. This chain connects TRBV7-2 to TRBJ1-5; D unresolved. This specimen was CD4+ T cells from peripheral blood mononuclear cells, taken before pregnancy. The sequence was collected from a female donor with multiple sclerosis, enrolled in a pregnancy study. The CDR3 spells CASSFYSNQPQHF. The CDR3 DNA reads TGTGCCAGCAGCTTTTATAGCAATCAGCCCCAGCATTTT.